This T cell receptor beta chain was recovered during a study of blood T cell repertoires in COVID-19. Looking at the study overall: Donors in the United States, Italy and Spain gave samples during acute or convalescent COVID-19. The cDNA or gDNA used as material had been derived from T cells, B-cell-depleted T cells, or PBMCs.

Here immunoSEQ multiplex PCR was the method, and the copy in TCRdb shows in-frame clones only, minus some. Among just under 350,000 clones, more than 70% were seen once, and the ten largest hold 3%. V lost 0 bases to trimming and J lost 1 base, with 10 bases between them. The CDR3 spans 15 residues. Germline assignment: CDR1 MNHNY and CDR2 SVGAGI (reference sequence). Material for sequencing was peripheral blood. The source of this sequence is a man aged 25-45 years with active or convalescent COVID-19. The chain joins TRBV6-6 to TRBJ2-7, with D maybe TRBD2 (5 bases). CDR3 in DNA: TGTGCCAGCAGTTACTCAGCGGCCCAGTCCTACGAGCAGTACTTC. This sequence encodes CASSYSAAQSYEQYF.